This entry describes one T cell receptor beta chain. Its antigen remains unknown. This record belongs to a study of CXCR3-negative and CXCR3-positive naive CD8 T cells. Study details: Across all libraries, TRB reads numbered some 140 million, with about 1.5 +/- 0.3 million in each library. Whole-study findings and limits: TRB CDR3 hydrophobicity was greater in CXCR3-positive naive cells than in CXCR3-negative naive cells. After cryopreservation, CXCR3 expression dropped partially; most assays used fresh PBMCs.

Researchers prepared the TRB cDNA libraries using 5' RACE with UMI labels. TCRdb re-called the 5' RACE reads, yielding one record per CDR3 amino acid sequence without DNA. There are about 110,000 distinct CDR3 sequences in the sample, with 0.38% held by the top ten. CDR1 and CDR2 from the germline V gene are SQVTM and ANQGSEA. CDR3 length equals 14 residues. The sample comprised naive CXCR3+ CD8+ T cells from blood. The sample's subset: CD45RO-CCR7+CD27+CD95- naive CD8+ T cells expressing CXCR3 (TNR3+). This chain joins TRBV29-1 and TRBJ2-1; TCRdb reports TRBD2, a call that lacks DNA to check it against. This TCR was recovered from a human donor in good health. Some clones in this sample may be carry-over from other donors' samples. The CDR3 protein is CSVEVGGGPSEQFF.